The 25 T cell receptor beta chains below all came from one sample that was sequenced in a study of blood T cell repertoires in COVID-19. Clones were read by immunoSEQ multiplex PCR, and TCRdb kept only the in-frame ones, dropping some. The sample lists 250,000 to 300,000 clones; roughly 79% were seen once. The sequenced material came from peripheral blood. The receptors were sampled from a woman in her sixties or seventies with active or convalescent COVID-19.

This CDR3 is CASSSPAGQKLFF. Here the CDR3 DNA reads TGTGCCAGCAGCTCCCCCGCAGGGCAAAAACTGTTTTTT. The chain recombines TRBV7-9 with TRBJ1-4; TRBD1 might be the D (5 bases). The V and J ends lost 4 bases and 9 bases respectively, with 12 bases between them. From germline, CDR1 is SEHNR and CDR2 FQNEAQ (reference sequence). The CDR3 extends over 13 amino acids.

In this sample, this clone turned up once. This rearrangement joins TRBV19 to TRBJ2-2; 13 positions match TRBD2. Germline CDR1 is LNHDA and CDR2 is SQIVND (reference sequence). This CDR3 region has 17 residues. The V gene end was trimmed by 6 bases and the J gene end by 3 bases; junction bases not matched to a gene: 7. Here the CDR3 reads CASSTSGGAWDTGELFF. For the CDR3, the DNA is TGTGCCAGTAGCACTAGCGGGGGGGCTTGGGACACCGGGGAGCTGTTTTTT.

This rearrangement joins TRBV19 to TRBJ1-2; D gene unclear. V was trimmed by 3 bases and J by 7 bases, leaving 12 bases between them. The CDR3 totals 13 residues. From germline, CDR1 is LNHDA and CDR2 SQIVND (reference sequence). The CDR3 loop reads CASSMRQRGGYTF. CDR3 nucleotides: TGTGCCAGTAGTATGAGGCAACGAGGTGGCTACACCTTC.

The chain couples TRBV5-4 to TRBJ1-1; 10 bases match TRBD1. CDR1 is SGHNT, CDR2 YYREEE, per germline (reference sequence). The CDR3 totals 14 residues. V lost 3 bases and J lost 5; bases outside the gene matches: 4. CDR3 bases: TGTGCCAGCAGCTGGGACAGGGGATTGACTGAAGCTTTCTTT. This codes for CASSWDRGLTEAFF. Complete variable domain (other parts from reference TRBV5-4 and TRBJ1-1): ETGVTQSPTHLIKTRGQQVTLRCSSQSGHNTVSWYQQALGQGPQFIFQYYREEENGRGNFPPRFSGLQFPNYSSELNVNALELDDSALYLCASSWDRGLTEAFFGQGTRLTVV.

This clone has just one count. The chain uses TRBV11-2 and TRBJ2-3; 12 nucleotides match TRBD2. CDR1 is SGHAT, CDR2 FQNNGV, per germline. Trimming at V came to 3 bases and at J to 4 bases, leaving 5 bases not matched to a gene. The CDR3 extends over 16 amino acids. The CDR3 loop is CASSFPSGGAADTQYF. The CDR3 DNA is TGTGCCAGCAGCTTCCCTAGCGGGGGGGCAGCAGATACGCAGTATTTT. The complete variable domain, with remaining parts taken from reference TRBV11-2 and TRBJ2-3, reads EAGVAQSPRYKIIEKRQSVAFWCNPISGHATLYWYQQILGQGPKLLIQFQNNGVVDDSQLPKDRFSAERLKGVDSTLKIQPAKLEDSAVYLCASSFPSGGAADTQYFGPGTRLTVL.

J is TRBJ2-5 and V is TRBV6-2 or TRBV6-3; 7 nucleotides match TRBD2. The CDR3 runs 15 residues. Germline lookup yields CDR1 MNHEY and CDR2 SVGEGT. J gave up 4 bases and V 0 bases, and 5 bases lay outside the gene matches. The CDR3 DNA reads as TGTGCCAGCAGTTACTCGAGGACTAGGAGAGAGACCCAGTACTTC. Protein product: CASSYSRTRRETQYF.

The genes are TRBV3-1 (or the pseudogene TRBV3-2) and TRBJ1-1; 8 positions agree with TRBD1. Germline-derived CDR1 and CDR2 are LGHDT and YNNKEL (reference sequence). V dropped 1 base and J dropped 7; count of bases not matched to a gene: 11. This CDR3 has 16 residues. Here the CDR3 reads CASSQVSGGPGGEAFF. CDR3 sequence (DNA): TGTGCCAGCAGCCAAGTGTCAGGGGGCCCTGGTGGTGAAGCTTTCTTT.

The chain couples TRBV7-9 to TRBJ2-5, with 8 bases fitting TRBD1. CDR1 and CDR2 (germline): SEHNR, FQNEAQ (reference sequence). J gave up 2 bases and V 5 bases, and 7 bases lay outside the gene matches. The CDR3 spans 15 residues. CDR3 loop: CASSPSQGVQETQYF. As DNA, the CDR3 is TGTGCCAGCAGCCCCTCACAGGGGGTACAAGAGACCCAGTACTTC.

The chain recombines TRBV6-5 with TRBJ1-2; no firm D call. Germline assignment: CDR1 MNHEY and CDR2 SVGAGI. The CDR3 has 15 residues. Trimming cost V 7 bases and J 4 bases, with 19 bases left between them. The chain's CDR3 is CASTTYSAGGYGYTF. CDR3 nucleotides: TGTGCCAGCACCACCTACTCTGCAGGAGGCTATGGCTACACCTTC.

The rearrangement links TRBV7-7 to TRBJ2-3; 8 bases agree with TRBD1. The trim removed 3 bases at V and 2 bases at J, leaving 4 bases unmatched. Germline assignment: CDR1 SSHAT and CDR2 FNYEAQ (reference sequence). The CDR3 loop spans 15 amino acids. The CDR3 DNA sequence: TGTGCCAGCAGCTTTGGGGACAGGCCCACAGATACGCAGTATTTT. As protein: CASSFGDRPTDTQYF.

This chain uses TRBV2 with TRBJ1-3; tentative D call: TRBD1 (6 bases). Trimming took 8 bases from V and 0 from J, leaving 17 bases between them. CDR3 length equals 16 residues. The germline gives CDR1 SNHLY, CDR2 FYNNEI. DNA for the CDR3: TGTGCCAGCGGAGGGGGGGGCTCCGGCTCTGGAAACACCATATATTTT. Translation: CASGGGGSGSGNTIYF.

As regards this clone: Other DNA sequences of this sample code for an identical CDR3. This chain joins TRBV19 and TRBJ1-5; tentatively, D is TRBD1 (5 bases). Trimming left V 3 bases short and J 4 bases short, with 7 bases between. The length of the CDR3 is 13 residues. The germline V gene has CDR1 LNHDA and CDR2 SQIVND (reference sequence). CDR3 loop: CASSIRGNQPQHF. CDR3 DNA sequence: TGTGCCAGTAGTATCCGGGGGAATCAGCCCCAGCATTTT.

The chain couples TRBV3-1 (or the pseudogene TRBV3-2) to TRBJ1-2; 8 bases line up with TRBD1. The CDR3 length is 13 residues. After removal of 4 bases from V and 8 bases from J, the junction contained 6 bases not matched to a gene. Germline V gene sequence: CDR1 LGHDT, CDR2 YNNKEL (reference sequence). CDR3 nucleotide sequence: TGTGCCAGCAGCCCCGGACAGGGACAAGGCTACACCTTC. It specifies CASSPGQGQGYTF.

The rearrangement joins TRBV18 to TRBJ1-6; no definite D call. Germline V gene sequence: CDR1 KGHSH, CDR2 LQKENI. Trimming cost V 6 bases and J 4 bases, with 16 bases left between them. There are 16 residues in the CDR3. The CDR3: CASSASVFGYNSPLHF. The CDR3 DNA follows: TGTGCCAGCTCTGCCTCCGTTTTCGGGTATAATTCACCCCTCCACTTT.

The chain joins TRBV7-6 to TRBJ2-5, with 9 nucleotides matching TRBD2. The CDR3 runs to 15 residues. Trimming at V came to 4 bases and at J to 0 bases, leaving 3 bases not matched to a gene. Looked up from germline, CDR1 is SGHVS and CDR2 is FNYEAQ. The CDR3 DNA reads TGTGCCAGCAGCTCGCGACTAGCGGACCAAGAGACCCAGTACTTC. This gives the protein CASSSRLADQETQYF.

The sample holds one count of this clone. Without the conserved terminal phenylalanine or tryptophan, this CDR3 likely stems from a read error. Because the CDR3's place on the DNA is in doubt, the DNA is left out and the CDR3 is given as listed by TCRdb. This chain joins TRBV6-2 or TRBV6-3 and TRBJ1-1; TRBD1, the table's D call, was not compared with the DNA. Germline CDR1 MNHEY, CDR2 SVGEGT. Including both end residues, the CDR3 is 13 amino acids long. The CDR3 sequence is CASSYSIRDSLFG.

The J gene is TRBJ2-2, the V gene TRBV30; D remains ambiguous. V was shortened by 2 bases and J by 4 bases, with 11 bases between the two germline ends. The CDR3 runs 14 residues. Germline values: CDR1 GTSNPN, CDR2 SVGIG (reference sequence). As DNA, the CDR3 is TGTGCCTGGAGTCAGAAAGCGCTCACCGGGGAGCTGTTTTTT. Its protein is CAWSQKALTGELFF.

The chain uses TRBV19 and TRBJ2-3, with 7 bases matching TRBD2. The CDR3 totals 16 residues. The germline V gene has CDR1 LNHDA and CDR2 SQIVND (reference sequence). V dropped 10 bases and J dropped 0; count of bases not matched to a gene: 13. The CDR3 here is CATAAFHGGSTDTQYF. DNA for the CDR3: TGTGCCACCGCGGCCTTTCACGGGGGGAGCACAGATACGCAGTATTTT.

Only a few counts were recorded for this clone. The V gene is TRBV11-2, the J gene TRBJ2-5; TRBD2 aligns across 14 bases. V trimming: 5 bases; J trimming: 4 bases; junction bases outside the gene matches: 9. Germline V gene lookup returns CDR1 SGHAT and CDR2 FQNNGV. The CDR3 runs 17 residues. CDR3 protein: CASSRSEGLAGAETQYF. CDR3 bases: TGTGCCAGCAGCCGATCGGAGGGACTAGCGGGGGCAGAGACCCAGTACTTC. The full variable domain, completed using reference TRBV11-2 and TRBJ2-5, is EAGVAQSPRYKIIEKRQSVAFWCNPISGHATLYWYQQILGQGPKLLIQFQNNGVVDDSQLPKDRFSAERLKGVDSTLKIQPAKLEDSAVYLCASSRSEGLAGAETQYFGPGTRLLVL.

In DNA, the CDR3 is TGCGCCAGCAGGGAAGCGGGGGGAAAAGAGACCCAGTACTTC. Translated, it gives CASREAGGKETQYF. V usage is TRBV10-2 and J usage is TRBJ2-5; 9 bases map to TRBD2. V gave up 6 bases and J gave up 3 bases; unmatched junction bases: 5. CDR1 WSHSY and CDR2 SAAADI come from the germline V gene. This CDR3 has 14 residues.

The chain has TRBV30 and TRBJ1-3, with a possible D match to TRBD1 (5 bases). Trimming cost V 3 bases and J 3 bases, with 9 bases left between them. CDR1 is GTSNPN and CDR2 is SVGIG in the germline V gene (reference sequence). The CDR3 spans 13 residues. The CDR3 loop is CAWSLRDGNTIYF. In DNA form, the CDR3 reads TGTGCCTGGAGCCTCAGGGATGGAAACACCATATATTTT.

Details on this clone: At the DNA level, this CDR3 is encoded by other sequences in the same sample as well. V and J are TRBV9 and TRBJ2-1; D possibly corresponds to TRBD1 (5 bases). V lost 0 bases and J 0 bases, leaving 7 bases between the germline ends. Germline V gives CDR1 SGDLS, CDR2 YYNGEE. The CDR3 runs 15 residues. The CDR3 bases are TGTGCCAGCAGCGTAGGGGGCGCCTCCTACAATGAGCAGTTCTTC. Translated, it gives CASSVGGASYNEQFF.

The chain links TRBV16 to TRBJ1-5; D perhaps matches TRBD1 (5 bases). Trimming cost V 4 bases and J 5 bases, with 18 bases left between them. The CDR3 is 16 amino acids. CDR1 and CDR2 from the germline V gene are KGHSY and FQNENV. The chain's CDR3 is CASSPLGSGGYQPQHF. CDR3 DNA sequence: TGTGCCAGCAGCCCTCTGGGGTCGGGGGGGTATCAGCCCCAGCATTTT.

This chain uses TRBV7-8 with TRBJ1-5, with TRBD1 matching over 7 bases. The CDR3 consists of 14 residues. Per germline, CDR1 SGHVS and CDR2 FQNEAQ. Trimming cost V 5 bases and J 8 bases; bases outside gene matches: 9. The CDR3 DNA follows: TGTGCCAGCAGCGCGATACAGGGGCTGGAGCCCCAGCATTTT. Residues: CASSAIQGLEPQHF.

This clone was detected only once. This rearrangement joins TRBV5-6 to TRBJ1-2; 10 nucleotides align to TRBD1. The CDR3 has 15 residues. CDR1 and CDR2 from the germline V gene are SGHDT and YYEEEE. V shed 6 bases and J 6 bases; nucleotides not matched to a gene: 11. The CDR3: CASTSRRTGGDGYTF. The CDR3 DNA is TGTGCCAGCACCTCAAGAAGGACAGGGGGTGATGGCTACACCTTC.